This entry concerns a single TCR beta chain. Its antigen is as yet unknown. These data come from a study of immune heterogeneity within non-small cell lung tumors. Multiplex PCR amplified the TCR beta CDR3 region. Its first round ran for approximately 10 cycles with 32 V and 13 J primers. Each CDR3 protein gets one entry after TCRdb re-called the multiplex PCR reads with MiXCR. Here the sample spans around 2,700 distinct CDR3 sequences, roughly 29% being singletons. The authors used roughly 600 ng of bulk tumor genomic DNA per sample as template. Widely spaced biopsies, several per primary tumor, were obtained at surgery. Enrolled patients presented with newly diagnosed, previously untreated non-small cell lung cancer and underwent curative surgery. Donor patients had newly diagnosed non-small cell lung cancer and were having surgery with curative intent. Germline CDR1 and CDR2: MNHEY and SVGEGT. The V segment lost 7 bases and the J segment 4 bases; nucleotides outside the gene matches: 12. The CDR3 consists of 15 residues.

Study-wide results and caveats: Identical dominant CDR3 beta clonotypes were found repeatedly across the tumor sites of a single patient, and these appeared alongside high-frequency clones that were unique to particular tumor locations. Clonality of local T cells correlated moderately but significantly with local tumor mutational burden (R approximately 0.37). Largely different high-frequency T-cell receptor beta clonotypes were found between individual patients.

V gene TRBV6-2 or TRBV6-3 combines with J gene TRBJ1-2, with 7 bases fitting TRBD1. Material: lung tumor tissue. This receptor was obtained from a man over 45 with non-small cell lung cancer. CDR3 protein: CASNARQGTFYGYTF. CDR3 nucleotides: TGTGCCAGCAATGCGAGACAGGGTACGTTCTATGGCTACACCTTC.